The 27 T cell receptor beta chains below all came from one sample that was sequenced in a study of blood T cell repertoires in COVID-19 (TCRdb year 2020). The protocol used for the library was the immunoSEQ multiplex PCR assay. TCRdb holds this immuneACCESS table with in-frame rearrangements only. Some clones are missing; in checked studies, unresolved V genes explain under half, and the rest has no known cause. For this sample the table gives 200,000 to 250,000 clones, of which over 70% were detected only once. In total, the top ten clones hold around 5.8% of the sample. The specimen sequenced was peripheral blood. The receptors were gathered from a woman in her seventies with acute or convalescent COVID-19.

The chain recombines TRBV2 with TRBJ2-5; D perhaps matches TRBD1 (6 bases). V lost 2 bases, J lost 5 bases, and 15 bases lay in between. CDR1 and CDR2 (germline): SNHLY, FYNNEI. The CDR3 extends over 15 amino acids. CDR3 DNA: TGTGCCAGCAGTGAATCCCGGGCAGGGGAGGAGACCCAGTACTTC. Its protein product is CASSESRAGEETQYF.

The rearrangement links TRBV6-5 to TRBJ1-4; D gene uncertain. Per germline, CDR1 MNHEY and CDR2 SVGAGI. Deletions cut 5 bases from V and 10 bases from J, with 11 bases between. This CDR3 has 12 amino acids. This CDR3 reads CASSTREGKLFF. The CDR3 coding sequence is TGTGCCAGCAGTACCCGGGAAGGAAAACTGTTTTTT.

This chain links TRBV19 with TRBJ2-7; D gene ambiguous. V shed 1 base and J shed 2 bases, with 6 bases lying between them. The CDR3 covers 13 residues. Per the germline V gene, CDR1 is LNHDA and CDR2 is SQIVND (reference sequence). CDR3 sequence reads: CASSIGVAYEQYF. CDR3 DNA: TGTGCCAGTAGTATAGGCGTAGCCTACGAGCAGTACTTC.

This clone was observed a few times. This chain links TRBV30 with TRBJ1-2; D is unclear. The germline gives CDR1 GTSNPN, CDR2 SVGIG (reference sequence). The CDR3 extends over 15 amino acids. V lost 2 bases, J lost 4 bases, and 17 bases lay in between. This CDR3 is CAWSIVWEGGYGYTF. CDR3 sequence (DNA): TGTGCCTGGAGTATCGTTTGGGAGGGTGGCTATGGCTACACCTTC.

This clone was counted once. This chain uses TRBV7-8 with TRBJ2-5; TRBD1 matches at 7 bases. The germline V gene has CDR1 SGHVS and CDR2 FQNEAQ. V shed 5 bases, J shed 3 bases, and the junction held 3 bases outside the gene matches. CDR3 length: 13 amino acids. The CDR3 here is CASSRGQEETQYF. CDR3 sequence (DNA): TGTGCCAGCAGCCGAGGACAGGAAGAGACCCAGTACTTC.

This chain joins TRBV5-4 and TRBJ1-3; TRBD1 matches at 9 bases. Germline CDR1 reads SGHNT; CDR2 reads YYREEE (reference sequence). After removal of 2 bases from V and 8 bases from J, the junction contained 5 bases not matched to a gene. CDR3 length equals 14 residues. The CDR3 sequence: CASSFGQGRDTIYF. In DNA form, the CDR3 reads TGTGCCAGCAGCTTTGGACAGGGGAGGGACACCATATATTTT. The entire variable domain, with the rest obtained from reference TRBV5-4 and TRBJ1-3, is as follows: ETGVTQSPTHLIKTRGQQVTLRCSSQSGHNTVSWYQQALGQGPQFIFQYYREEENGRGNFPPRFSGLQFPNYSSELNVNALELDDSALYLCASSFGQGRDTIYFGEGSWLTVV.

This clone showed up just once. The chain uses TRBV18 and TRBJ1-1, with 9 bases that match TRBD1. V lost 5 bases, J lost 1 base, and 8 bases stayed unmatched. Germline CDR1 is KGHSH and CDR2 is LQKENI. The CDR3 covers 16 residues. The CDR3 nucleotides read TGTGCCAGCTCAGTCTTACCGGGACAGGGGAACACTGAAGCTTTCTTT. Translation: CASSVLPGQGNTEAFF.

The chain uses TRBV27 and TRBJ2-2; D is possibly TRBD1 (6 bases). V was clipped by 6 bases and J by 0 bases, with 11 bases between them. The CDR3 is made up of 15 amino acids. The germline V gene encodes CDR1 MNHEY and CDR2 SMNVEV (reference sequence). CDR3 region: CASRIRGPNTGELFF. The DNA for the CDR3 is TGTGCCAGCAGAATCAGGGGCCCGAACACCGGGGAGCTGTTTTTT.

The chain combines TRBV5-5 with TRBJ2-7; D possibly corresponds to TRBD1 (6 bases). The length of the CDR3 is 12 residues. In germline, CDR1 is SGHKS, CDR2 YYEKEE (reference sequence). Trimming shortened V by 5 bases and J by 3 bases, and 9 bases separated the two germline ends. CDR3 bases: TGTGCCAGCAGTTGGACAGTCTACGAGCAGTACTTC. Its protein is CASSWTVYEQYF.

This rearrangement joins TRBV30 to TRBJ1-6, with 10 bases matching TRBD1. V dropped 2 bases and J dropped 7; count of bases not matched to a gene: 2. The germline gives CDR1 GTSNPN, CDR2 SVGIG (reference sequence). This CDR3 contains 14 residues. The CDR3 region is CAWSKDRGNSPLHF. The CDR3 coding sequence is TGTGCCTGGAGTAAGGACAGGGGGAATTCACCCCTCCACTTT.

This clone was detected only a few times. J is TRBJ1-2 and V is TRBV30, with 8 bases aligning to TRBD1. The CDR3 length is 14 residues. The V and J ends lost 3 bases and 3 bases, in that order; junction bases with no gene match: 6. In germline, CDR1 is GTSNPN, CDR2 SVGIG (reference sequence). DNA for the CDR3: TGTGCCTGGAGCGGCGACAGGGGTGACTATGGCTACACCTTC. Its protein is CAWSGDRGDYGYTF.

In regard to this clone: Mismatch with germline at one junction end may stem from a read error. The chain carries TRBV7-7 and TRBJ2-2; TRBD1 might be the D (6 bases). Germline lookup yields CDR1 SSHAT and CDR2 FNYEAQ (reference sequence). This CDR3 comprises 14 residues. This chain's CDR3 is CASSLRQDAGELFF. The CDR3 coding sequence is TGTGCTAGCAGCCTCCGACAGGACGCCGGGGAGCTGTTTTTT.

This chain's CDR3 is CASSLTRGSGYTF. The CDR3 nucleotides read TGTGCCAGCAGCTTAACAAGGGGTAGTGGCTACACCTTC. The chain couples TRBV7-3 to TRBJ1-2, with D possibly TRBD1 on 5 matching bases. CDR1 SGHTA and CDR2 FQGTGA come from the germline V gene. The CDR3 has 13 amino acids. Trimming stripped 0 bases from V and 7 bases from J, with 9 bases between.

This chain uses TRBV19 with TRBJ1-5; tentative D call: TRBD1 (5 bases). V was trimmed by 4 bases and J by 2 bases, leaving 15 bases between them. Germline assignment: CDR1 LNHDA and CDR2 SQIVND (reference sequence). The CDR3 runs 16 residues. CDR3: CASSTGVPRGNQPQHF. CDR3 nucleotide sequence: TGTGCCAGTAGTACGGGGGTCCCGAGGGGCAATCAGCCCCAGCATTTT. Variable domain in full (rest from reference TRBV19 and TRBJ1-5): DGGITQSPKYLFRKEGQNVTLSCEQNLNHDAMYWYRQDPGQGLRLIYYSQIVNDFQKGDIAEGYSVSREKKESFPLTVTSAQKNPTAFYLCASSTGVPRGNQPQHFGDGTRLSIL.

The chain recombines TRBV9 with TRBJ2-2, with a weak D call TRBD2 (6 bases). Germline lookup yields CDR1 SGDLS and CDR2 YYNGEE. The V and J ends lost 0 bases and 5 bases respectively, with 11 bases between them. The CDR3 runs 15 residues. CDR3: CASSVGGAETGELFF. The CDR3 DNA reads TGTGCCAGCAGCGTAGGCGGGGCGGAGACCGGGGAGCTGTTTTTT.

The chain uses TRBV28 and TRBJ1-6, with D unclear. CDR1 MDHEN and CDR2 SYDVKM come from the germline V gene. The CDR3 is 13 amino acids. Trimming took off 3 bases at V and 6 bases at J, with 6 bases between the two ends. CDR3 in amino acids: CASSLGSNSPLHF. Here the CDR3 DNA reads TGTGCCAGCAGTTTGGGCAGTAATTCACCCCTCCACTTT.

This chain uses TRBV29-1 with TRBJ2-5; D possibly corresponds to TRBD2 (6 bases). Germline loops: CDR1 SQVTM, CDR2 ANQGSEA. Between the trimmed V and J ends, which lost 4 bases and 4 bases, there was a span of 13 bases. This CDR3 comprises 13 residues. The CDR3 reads CSVAGTSRETQYF. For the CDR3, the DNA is TGCAGCGTTGCCGGGACTTCGAGAGAGACCCAGTACTTC.

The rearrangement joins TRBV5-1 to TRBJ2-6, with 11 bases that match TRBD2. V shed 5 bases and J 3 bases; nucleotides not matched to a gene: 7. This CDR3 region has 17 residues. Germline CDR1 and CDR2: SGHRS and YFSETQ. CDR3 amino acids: CASRVLAGVYGANVLTF. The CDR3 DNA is TGCGCCAGCAGAGTACTAGCGGGAGTATATGGGGCCAACGTCCTGACTTTC.

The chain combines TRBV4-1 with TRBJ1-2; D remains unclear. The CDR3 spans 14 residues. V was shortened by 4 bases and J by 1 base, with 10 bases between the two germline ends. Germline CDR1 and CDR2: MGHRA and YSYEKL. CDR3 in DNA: TGCGCCAGCAGCCCCGACGGGGTTAACTATGGCTACACCTTC. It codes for CASSPDGVNYGYTF.

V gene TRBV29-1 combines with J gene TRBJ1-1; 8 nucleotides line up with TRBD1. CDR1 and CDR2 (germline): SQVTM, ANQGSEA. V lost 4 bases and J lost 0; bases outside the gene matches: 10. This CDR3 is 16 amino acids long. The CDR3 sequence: CSVAGQGGKVNTEAFF. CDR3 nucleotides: TGCAGCGTTGCCGGACAGGGCGGGAAGGTGAACACTGAAGCTTTCTTT.

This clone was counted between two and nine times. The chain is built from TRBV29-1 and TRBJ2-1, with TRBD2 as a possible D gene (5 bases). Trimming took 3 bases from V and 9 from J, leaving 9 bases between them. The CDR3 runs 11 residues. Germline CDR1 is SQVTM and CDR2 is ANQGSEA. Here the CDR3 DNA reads TGCAGCGTTGAGGGAGACGTTGAGCAGTTCTTC. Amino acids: CSVEGDVEQFF.

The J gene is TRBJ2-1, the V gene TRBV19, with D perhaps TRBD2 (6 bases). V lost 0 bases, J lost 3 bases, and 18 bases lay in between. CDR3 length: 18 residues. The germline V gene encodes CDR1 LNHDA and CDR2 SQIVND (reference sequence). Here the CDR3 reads CASSIDTFTGVGYNEQFF. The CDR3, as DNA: TGTGCCAGTAGTATAGACACCTTTACGGGAGTAGGCTACAATGAGCAGTTCTTC.

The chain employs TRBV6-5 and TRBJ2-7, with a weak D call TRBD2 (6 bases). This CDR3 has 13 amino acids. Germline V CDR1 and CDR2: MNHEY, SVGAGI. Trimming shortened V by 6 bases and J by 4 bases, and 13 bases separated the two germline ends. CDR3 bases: TGTGCCAGCAGGGAGGGACTCCATTACGAGCAGTACTTC. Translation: CASREGLHYEQYF.

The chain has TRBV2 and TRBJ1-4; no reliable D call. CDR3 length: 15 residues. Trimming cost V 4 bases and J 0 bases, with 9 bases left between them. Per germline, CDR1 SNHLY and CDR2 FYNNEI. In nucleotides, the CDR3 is TGTGCCAGCAGTGGGTACAGCTCAACTAATGAAAAACTGTTTTTT. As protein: CASSGYSSTNEKLFF.

CDR3 residues: CATAGGGNIQYF. In DNA, the CDR3 is TGTGCCACCGCGGGGGGGGGAAACATTCAGTACTTC. The chain employs TRBV19 and TRBJ2-4, with 9 positions matching TRBD2. V dropped 10 bases and J dropped 6; count of bases not matched to a gene: 4. Germline values: CDR1 LNHDA, CDR2 SQIVND (reference sequence). The CDR3 has 12 residues.

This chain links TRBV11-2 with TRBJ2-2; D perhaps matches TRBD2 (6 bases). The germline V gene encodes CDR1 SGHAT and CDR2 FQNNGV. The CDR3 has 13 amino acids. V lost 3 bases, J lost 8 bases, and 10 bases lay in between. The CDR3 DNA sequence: TGTGCCAGCAGCTTGGCGCGGGGTGGGGAGCTGTTTTTT. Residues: CASSLARGGELFF.

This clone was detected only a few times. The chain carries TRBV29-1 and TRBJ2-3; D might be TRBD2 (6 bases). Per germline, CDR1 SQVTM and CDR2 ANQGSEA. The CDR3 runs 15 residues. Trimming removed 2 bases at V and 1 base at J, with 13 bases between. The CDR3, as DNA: TGCAGCGTTGAAACGGGAGAAGGGGGCACAGATACGCAGTATTTT. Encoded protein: CSVETGEGGTDTQYF.